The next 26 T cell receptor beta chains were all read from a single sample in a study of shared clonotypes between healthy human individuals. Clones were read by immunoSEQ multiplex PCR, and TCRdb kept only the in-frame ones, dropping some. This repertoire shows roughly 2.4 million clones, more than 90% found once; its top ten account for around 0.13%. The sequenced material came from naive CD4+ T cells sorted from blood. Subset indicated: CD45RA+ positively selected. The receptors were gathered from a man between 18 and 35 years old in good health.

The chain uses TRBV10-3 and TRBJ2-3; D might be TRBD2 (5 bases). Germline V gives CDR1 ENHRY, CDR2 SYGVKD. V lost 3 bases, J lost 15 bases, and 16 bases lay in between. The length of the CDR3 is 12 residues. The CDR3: CAISDVPDSRYF. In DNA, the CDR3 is TGTGCCATCAGTGATGTTCCGGACTCCCGATATTTT.

The CDR3: CACRQVSRNSPLHF. The CDR3 DNA is TGTGCCTGCCGACAGGTTTCGAGGAATTCACCCCTCCACTTT. The chain carries TRBV30 and TRBJ1-6, with a possible D match to TRBD1 (6 bases). CDR1 is GTSNPN, CDR2 SVGIG, per germline (reference sequence). The V and J ends lost 6 bases and 7 bases respectively, with 16 bases between them. The CDR3 contains 14 residues. The complete variable domain, with remaining parts taken from reference TRBV30 and TRBJ1-6, reads SQTIHQWPATLVQPVGSPLSLECTVEGTSNPNLYWYRQAAGRGLQLLFYSVGIGQISSEVPQNLSASRPQDRQFILSSKKLLLSDSGFYLCACRQVSRNSPLHFGNGTRLTVT.

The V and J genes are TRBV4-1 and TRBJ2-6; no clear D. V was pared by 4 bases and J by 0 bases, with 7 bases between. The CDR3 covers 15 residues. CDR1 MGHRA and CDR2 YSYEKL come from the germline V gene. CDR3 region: CASSPLSSGANVLTF. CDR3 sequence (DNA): TGCGCCAGCAGCCCACTAAGCTCTGGGGCCAACGTCCTGACTTTC.

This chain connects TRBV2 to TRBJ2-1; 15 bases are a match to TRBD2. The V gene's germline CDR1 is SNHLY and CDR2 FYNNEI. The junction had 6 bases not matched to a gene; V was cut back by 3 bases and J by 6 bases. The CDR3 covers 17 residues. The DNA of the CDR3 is TGTGCCAGCAGTGATTCTTGGGGACTAGCGGGAGGCAATGAGCAGTTCTTC. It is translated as CASSDSWGLAGGNEQFF. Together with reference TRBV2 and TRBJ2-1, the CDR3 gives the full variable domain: EPEVTQTPSHQVTQMGQEVILRCVPISNHLYFYWYRQILGQKVEFLVSFYNNEISEKSEIFDDQFSVERPDGSNFTLKIRSTKLEDSAMYFCASSDSWGLAGGNEQFFGPGTRLTVL.

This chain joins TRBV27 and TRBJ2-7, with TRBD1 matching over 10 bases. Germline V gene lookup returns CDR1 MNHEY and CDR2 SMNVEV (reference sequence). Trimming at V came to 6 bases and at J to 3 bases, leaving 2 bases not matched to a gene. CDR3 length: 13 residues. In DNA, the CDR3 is TGTGCCAGCAGGGGACAGGGGTTCTACGAGCAGTACTTC. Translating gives CASRGQGFYEQYF.

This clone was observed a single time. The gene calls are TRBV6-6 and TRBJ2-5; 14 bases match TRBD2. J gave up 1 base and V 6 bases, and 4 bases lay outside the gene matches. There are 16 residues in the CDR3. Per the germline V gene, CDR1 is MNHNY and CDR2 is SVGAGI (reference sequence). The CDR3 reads CASSGLAGGFQETQYF. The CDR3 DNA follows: TGTGCCAGCAGCGGACTAGCGGGAGGCTTCCAAGAGACCCAGTACTTC.

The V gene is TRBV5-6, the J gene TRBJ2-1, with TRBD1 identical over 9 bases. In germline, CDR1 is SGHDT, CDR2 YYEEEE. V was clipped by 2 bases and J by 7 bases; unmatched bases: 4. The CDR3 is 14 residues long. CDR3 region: CASSLLGQGNEQFF. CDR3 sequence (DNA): TGTGCCAGCAGCTTACTAGGACAGGGGAATGAGCAGTTCTTC.

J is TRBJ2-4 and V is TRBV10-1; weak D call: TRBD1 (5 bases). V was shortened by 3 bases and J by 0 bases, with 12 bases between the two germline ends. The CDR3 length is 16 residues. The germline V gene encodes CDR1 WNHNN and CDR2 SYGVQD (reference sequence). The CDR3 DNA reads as TGCGCCAGCAGTGACACGACCCAGGGAGCCAAAAACATTCAGTACTTC. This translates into CASSDTTQGAKNIQYF.

The CDR3, as DNA: TGTGCCAGCAGATCCGGGACAGCGAACACCGGGGAGCTGTTTTTT. Its translation: CASRSGTANTGELFF. The chain links TRBV6-1 to TRBJ2-2; 7 nucleotides line up with TRBD1. The CDR3 consists of 15 residues. The V and J ends lost 6 bases and 0 bases, in that order; junction bases with no gene match: 4. Germline V lookup: CDR1 MNHNS, CDR2 SASEGT.

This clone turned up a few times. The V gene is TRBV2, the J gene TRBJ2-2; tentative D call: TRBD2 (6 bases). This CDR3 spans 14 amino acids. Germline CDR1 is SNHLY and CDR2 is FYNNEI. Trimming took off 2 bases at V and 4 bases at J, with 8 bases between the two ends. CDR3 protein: CASSEQGLTGELFF. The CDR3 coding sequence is TGTGCCAGCAGTGAACAGGGACTCACCGGGGAGCTGTTTTTT.

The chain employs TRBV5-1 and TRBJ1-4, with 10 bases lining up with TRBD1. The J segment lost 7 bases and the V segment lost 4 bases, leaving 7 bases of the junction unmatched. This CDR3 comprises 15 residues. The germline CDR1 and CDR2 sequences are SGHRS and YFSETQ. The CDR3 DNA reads TGCGCCAGCAGCGGACCCGGGACAGGGGCTGAAAAACTGTTTTTT. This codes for CASSGPGTGAEKLFF. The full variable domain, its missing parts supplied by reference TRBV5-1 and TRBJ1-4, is KAGVTQTPRYLIKTRGQQVTLSCSPISGHRSVSWYQQTPGQGLQFLFEYFSETQRNKGNFPGRFSGRQFSNSRSEMNVSTLELGDSALYLCASSGPGTGAEKLFFGSGTQLSVL.

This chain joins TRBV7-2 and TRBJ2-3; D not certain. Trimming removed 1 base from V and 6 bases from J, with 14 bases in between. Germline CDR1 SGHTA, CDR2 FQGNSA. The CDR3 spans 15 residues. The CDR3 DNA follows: TGTGCCAGCAGCTTAGTGGGCAGGCTGGGGGATACGCAGTATTTT. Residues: CASSLVGRLGDTQYF.

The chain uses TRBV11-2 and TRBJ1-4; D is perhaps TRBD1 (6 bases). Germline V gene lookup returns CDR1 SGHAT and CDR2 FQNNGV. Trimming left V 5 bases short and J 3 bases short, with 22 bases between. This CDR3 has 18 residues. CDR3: CASSRVGALSSPNEKLFF. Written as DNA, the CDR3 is TGTGCCAGCAGCCGTGTGGGGGCGCTTAGCAGCCCTAATGAAAAACTGTTTTTT.

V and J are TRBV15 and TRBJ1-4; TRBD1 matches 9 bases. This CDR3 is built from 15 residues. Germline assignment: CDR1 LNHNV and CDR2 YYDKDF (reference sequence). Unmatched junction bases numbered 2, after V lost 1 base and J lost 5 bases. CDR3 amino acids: CATSRGGTGNEKLFF. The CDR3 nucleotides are TGTGCCACCAGCAGAGGTGGGACAGGGAATGAAAAACTGTTTTTT.

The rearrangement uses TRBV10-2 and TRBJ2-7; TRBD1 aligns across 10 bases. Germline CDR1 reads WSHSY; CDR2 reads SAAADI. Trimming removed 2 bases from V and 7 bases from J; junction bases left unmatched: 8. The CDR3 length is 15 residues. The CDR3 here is CASSEAGTGVWEQYF. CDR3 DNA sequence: TGCGCCAGCAGTGAGGCCGGGACAGGGGTTTGGGAGCAGTACTTC.

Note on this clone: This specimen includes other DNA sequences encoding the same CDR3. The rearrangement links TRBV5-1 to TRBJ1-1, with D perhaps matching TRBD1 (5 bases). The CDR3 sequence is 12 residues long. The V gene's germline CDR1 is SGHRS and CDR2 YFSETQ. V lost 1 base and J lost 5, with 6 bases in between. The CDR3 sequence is CASSLKGTEAFF. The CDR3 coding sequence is TGCGCCAGCAGCTTGAAGGGGACTGAAGCTTTCTTT. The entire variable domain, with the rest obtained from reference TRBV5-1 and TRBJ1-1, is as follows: KAGVTQTPRYLIKTRGQQVTLSCSPISGHRSVSWYQQTPGQGLQFLFEYFSETQRNKGNFPGRFSGRQFSNSRSEMNVSTLELGDSALYLCASSLKGTEAFFGQGTRLTVV.

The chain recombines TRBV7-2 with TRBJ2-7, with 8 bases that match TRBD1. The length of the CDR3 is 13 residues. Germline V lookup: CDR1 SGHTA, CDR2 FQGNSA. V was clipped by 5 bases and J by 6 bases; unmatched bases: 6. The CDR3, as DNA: TGTGCCAGCAGCACCCAGGGGGCGGGCGAGCAGTACTTC. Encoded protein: CASSTQGAGEQYF.

The CDR3 sequence is CASTPVDGSQPQHF. The CDR3 nucleotides read TGCGCCAGCACCCCCGTGGATGGGAGTCAGCCCCAGCATTTT. This sequence joins TRBV10-2 and TRBJ1-5; D unclear. The length of the CDR3 is 14 residues. Germline V lookup: CDR1 WSHSY, CDR2 SAAADI. V lost 7 bases and J lost 6, with 16 bases in between.

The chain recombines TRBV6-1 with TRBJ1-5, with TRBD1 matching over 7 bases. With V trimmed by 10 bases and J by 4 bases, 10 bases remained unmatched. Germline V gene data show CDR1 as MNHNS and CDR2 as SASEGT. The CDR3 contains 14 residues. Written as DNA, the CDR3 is TGTGCCACCGACAGGGAGTTGTGGAATCAGCCCCAGCATTTT. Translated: CATDRELWNQPQHF.

The CDR3 loop reads CASRILRQSNQPQHF. In DNA form, the CDR3 reads TGTGCCAGCAGGATTCTCCGACAGAGCAATCAGCCCCAGCATTTT. The gene calls are TRBV6-4 and TRBJ1-5; D might be TRBD1 (5 bases). CDR1 and CDR2 (germline): MRHNA, SNTAGT. The ends were cut back, 6 bases at V and 1 base at J, with 13 bases in the middle. This CDR3 has 15 residues.

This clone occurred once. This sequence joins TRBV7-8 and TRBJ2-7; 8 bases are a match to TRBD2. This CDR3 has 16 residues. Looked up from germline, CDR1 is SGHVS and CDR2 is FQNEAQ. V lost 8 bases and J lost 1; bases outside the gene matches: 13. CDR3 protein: CASAPGSGVISYEQYF. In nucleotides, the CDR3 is TGTGCCAGCGCGCCAGGTAGCGGGGTAATTTCCTACGAGCAGTACTTC.

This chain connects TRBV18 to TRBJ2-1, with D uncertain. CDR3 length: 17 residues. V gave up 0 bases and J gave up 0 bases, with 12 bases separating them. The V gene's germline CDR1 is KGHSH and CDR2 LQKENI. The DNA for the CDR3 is TGTGCCAGCTCACCACCGGGCGGCGGAAGCTCCTACAATGAGCAGTTCTTC. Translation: CASSPPGGGSSYNEQFF. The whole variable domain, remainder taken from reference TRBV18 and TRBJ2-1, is NAGVMQNPRHLVRRRGQEARLRCSPMKGHSHVYWYRQLPEEGLKFMVYLQKENIIDESGMPKERFSAEFPKEGPSILRIQQVVRGDSAAYFCASSPPGGGSSYNEQFFGPGTRLTVL.

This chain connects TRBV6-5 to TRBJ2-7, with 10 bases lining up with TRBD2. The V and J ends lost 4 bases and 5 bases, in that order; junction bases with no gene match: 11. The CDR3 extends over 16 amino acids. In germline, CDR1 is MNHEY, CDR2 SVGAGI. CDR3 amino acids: CASSSAQAGGPHEQYF. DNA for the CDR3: TGTGCCAGCAGTTCAGCTCAAGCGGGAGGGCCTCACGAGCAGTACTTC.

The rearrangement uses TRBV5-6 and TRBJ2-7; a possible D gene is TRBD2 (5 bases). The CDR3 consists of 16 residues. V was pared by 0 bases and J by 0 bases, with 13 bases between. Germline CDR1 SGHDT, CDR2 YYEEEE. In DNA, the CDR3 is TGTGCCAGCAGCTTGGGGTTGACGGGAAACTCCTACGAGCAGTACTTC. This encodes CASSLGLTGNSYEQYF.

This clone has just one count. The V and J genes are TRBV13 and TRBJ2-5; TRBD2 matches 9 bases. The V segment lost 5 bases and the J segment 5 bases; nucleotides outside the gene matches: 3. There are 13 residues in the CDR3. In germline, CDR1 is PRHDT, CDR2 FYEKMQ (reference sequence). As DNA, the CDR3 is TGTGCCAGCAGCCGGACTAGCGACGAGACCCAGTACTTC. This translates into CASSRTSDETQYF.

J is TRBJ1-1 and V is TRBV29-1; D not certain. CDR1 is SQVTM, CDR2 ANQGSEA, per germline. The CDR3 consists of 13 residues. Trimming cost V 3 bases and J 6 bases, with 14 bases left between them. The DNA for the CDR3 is TGCAGCGTTGAGTCAGGTAATTGGGCTGAAGCTTTCTTT. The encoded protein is CSVESGNWAEAFF.